Listed below are T cell receptor beta chains from one sample, sequenced in a study of shared clonotypes between healthy human individuals. TCRdb keeps only in-frame clones here, not all; method: immunoSEQ multiplex PCR. The table lists some 1 million clones, approximately 72% of them singletons. The specimen was memory CD4+ T cells sorted from blood. These receptors were taken from a man aged 18 to 29 in good health. Each CDR3 is given without its conserved first and last residue.

TRBJ1-3 TRBV9 ASSVWDRGSGNTIY
TRBJ1-2 TRBV5-1 ASSLAGYGYT
TRBJ1-6 TRBV2 ASSRDSPLH
TRBJ2-5 TRBV18 ASSTPAGGRGETQY
TRBJ1-2 TRBV10-3 AISESSYGYT
TRBJ1-2 TRBV9 ASSVLEGRHGYT
TRBJ1-2 TRBV6-1 ASSEPARTANT
TRBJ2-5 TRBV7-9 ASSPPQETQY
TRBJ2-5 TRBV5-1 ASRRTDQETQY
TRBJ2-3 TRBV5-1 ASSGGTSGSTDTQY
TRBJ2-7 TRBV6-6 ASSYNYEQY
TRBJ1-4 TRBV19 ASSRSPRTLTNEKLF
TRBJ2-3 TRBV30 AWSLDRRQY
TRBJ2-1 TRBV7-2 ASSFPGTGGIYEQF
TRBJ2-1 TRBV27 ASSLTGGTYNEQF
TRBJ1-1 TRBV7-6 ASSQGTAYTEAF
TRBJ2-7 TRBV5-1 ASSFTPSGGHYEQY
TRBJ2-5 TRBV6-6 ASSYAGYQETQY
TRBJ2-5 TRBV5-1 ASSDPTGEETQY
TRBJ2-7 TRBV6-1 ASSEQGALYEQY
TRBJ2-1 TRBV5-1 ASSLNGGSYNEQF
TRBJ2-7 TRBV28 ASSFKYEQY
TRBJ2-5 TRBV10-3 AISESSGGRTETQY
TRBJ2-5 TRBV7-3 ASSSRNQETQY
TRBJ1-5 TRBV19 ASSPRGVVGQPQH
TRBJ1-3 TRBV4-3 ASSQEAGRAGNTIY
TRBJ2-2 TRBV28 ASSLSSGFAGELF
TRBJ2-1 TRBV9 ASSVGGPYNEQF
TRBJ2-1 TRBV2 ASSDPPGTSPTNEQF
TRBJ1-6 TRBV4-1 ASSQGDQGDLH
TRBJ1-4 TRBV9 ASSEGPNEKLF
TRBJ2-2 TRBV9 ASSVGPNTGELF